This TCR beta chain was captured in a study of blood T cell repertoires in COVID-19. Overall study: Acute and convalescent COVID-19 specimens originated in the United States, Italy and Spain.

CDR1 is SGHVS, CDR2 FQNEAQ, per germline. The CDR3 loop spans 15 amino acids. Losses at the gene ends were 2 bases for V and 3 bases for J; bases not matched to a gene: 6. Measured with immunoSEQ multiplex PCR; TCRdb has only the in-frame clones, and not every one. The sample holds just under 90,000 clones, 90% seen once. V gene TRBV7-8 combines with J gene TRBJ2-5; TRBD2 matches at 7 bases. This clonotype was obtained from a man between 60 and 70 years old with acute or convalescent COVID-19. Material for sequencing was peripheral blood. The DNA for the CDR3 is TGTGCCAGCAGCTTACGGGCGGGAGTGGAAGAGACCCAGTACTTC. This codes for CASSLRAGVEETQYF.